This T cell receptor (beta chain) is drawn from a study of CD8 T cells in Susac syndrome. Study overall: Clinically active disease was present in more than five of the sequenced Susac syndrome patients. Roughly eight of these patients were in remission. Study outcomes and limitations: CD4+ repertoires of Susac syndrome patients lacked detectable clonal expansion.

RNA, at about 0.5 to 1 ug, was reverse transcribed with random hexamers. By means of immunoSEQ multiplex PCR, TCR beta CDR3 spanning 54 Vbeta and 13 Jbeta underwent amplification. TCRdb reprocessed the immunoSEQ multiplex PCR reads via MiXCR and lists one record per CDR3 protein. The sample has roughly 200,000 distinct CDR3 sequences; roughly 94% are singletons. A single count supports this clonotype. Its antigen is still unknown. The CDR3 contains 12 residues. CDR1 is SNHLY, CDR2 FYNNEI, per germline. Deletions cut 6 bases from V and 6 bases from J, with 10 bases between. This sequence originates from a human donor with Susac syndrome. The sample was CD4+ T cells from PBMCs. This sequence joins TRBV2 and TRBJ2-3; tentative D call: TRBD2 (5 bases). CDR3 DNA sequence: TGTGCCAGCAGGGAGGAGGTGGATACGCAGTATTTT. This codes for CASREEVDTQYF.